This T cell receptor (beta chain) was sequenced during a study of blood T cell repertoires in COVID-19. As for the study in general: The United States, Italy and Spain supplied acute and convalescent COVID-19 samples. From T cells, B-cell-depleted T cells, or PBMCs came the material, which was cDNA or gDNA.

Source study methods: Estimates of nucleated cell counts were drawn from the amplification of reference gene primers. The assay was immunoSEQ multiplex PCR, and TCRdb's table has in-frame clones only and misses some. V and J calls and clone size come straight from that table; D and trimming were deduced from the DNA. The table has 120,000 to 150,000 clones, 75% to 85% seen once. This clone was observed a single time. In germline, CDR1 is SGHKS, CDR2 YYEKEE (reference sequence). Trimming took off 0 bases at V and 7 bases at J, with 5 bases between the two ends. This CDR3 has 13 residues. The J gene is TRBJ1-6, the V gene TRBV5-5; perhaps TRBD1 as D (5 bases). The source is a man aged 50 to 60 with acute or convalescent COVID-19. Sequencing was performed on peripheral blood. DNA of the CDR3: TGTGCCAGCAGCTTGGGACAGAATTCACCCCTCCACTTT. Protein product: CASSLGQNSPLHF.